The 8 T cell receptor beta chains below all came from one sample that was sequenced in a study of blood T cells in healthy people across ages. It was with a sample-barcoded 5' primer and a J-beta primer mix that a second PCR of about 7 to 12 cycles was run. TCRdb reanalysed the 5' RACE reads using MiXCR and keeps one entry per CDR3 protein. This table has about 930,000 distinct CDR3 sequences, 25% to 35% appearing once. This sample also belongs to another study, concerning T cells of mothers and their children.

The sequenced sample consisted of blood. Receptor source: a woman between 40 and 55 years old in good health.

This clonotype was seen at least ten times. The chain uses TRBV4-1 and TRBJ1-2; the match to TRBD1 covers 9 bases. V was pared by 4 bases and J by 8 bases, with 11 bases of the junction left unmatched. The germline gives CDR1 MGHRA, CDR2 YSYEKL. This CDR3 spans 15 amino acids. CDR3 coding DNA: TGCGCCAGCAGCCCGCTGACAGGGGGGTACAGCGGCTACACCTTC. This encodes CASSPLTGGYSGYTF.

Many counts were recorded for this clonotype. The V and J genes are TRBV11-2 and TRBJ1-5; D is undetermined. The CDR3 is made up of 16 amino acids. The ends were cut back, 1 base at V and 0 bases at J, with 10 bases in the middle. CDR1 is SGHAT, CDR2 FQNNGV, per germline. The CDR3 DNA reads as TGTGCCAGCAGCTTAGGGGGAGCTTATAGCAATCAGCCCCAGCATTTT. Translated, it gives CASSLGGAYSNQPQHF.

V and J are TRBV7-6 and TRBJ2-2; the D is unclear. The germline CDR1 and CDR2 sequences are SGHVS and FNYEAQ. The CDR3 contains 14 residues. Trimming removed 5 bases from V and 6 bases from J, with 13 bases in between. DNA for the CDR3: TGTGCCAGCAGCCAGCCATTTGGTTCCGGGGAGCTGTTTTTT. This sequence encodes CASSQPFGSGELFF.

This clonotype showed up just once. The CDR3: CASSLGRGDSPYSNQPQHF. In nucleotides, the CDR3 is TGTGCCAGCAGCTTAGGACGGGGGGACAGCCCATATAGCAATCAGCCCCAGCATTTT. The chain is built from TRBV7-6 and TRBJ1-5, with 7 bases identical to TRBD1. The length of the CDR3 is 19 residues. Germline V gene data show CDR1 as SGHVS and CDR2 as FNYEAQ. V gave up 1 base and J gave up 0 bases; unmatched junction bases: 12.

This clonotype was recorded a few times. The chain is built from TRBV5-1 and TRBJ2-5; D could derive from TRBD1 or TRBD2 (6 bases each). The CDR3 runs to 17 residues. Trimming shortened V by 0 bases and J by 4 bases, and 19 bases separated the two germline ends. The germline CDR1 and CDR2 sequences are SGHRS and YFSETQ. The CDR3 DNA sequence: TGCGCCAGCAGCTTGGACCACCAGGGGATGGGAGGAGAGACCCAGTACTTC. It yields the protein CASSLDHQGMGGETQYF.

Points on this clonotype: With a much larger clone just one base away, this may be a read error. The chain recombines TRBV25-1 with TRBJ2-3; D gene unclear. Germline V gene data show CDR1 as MGHDK and CDR2 as SYGVNS. V lost 5 bases, J lost 1 base, and 13 bases lay in between. The CDR3 contains 15 residues. CDR3 loop: CASSKWWQGTDTQYF. In DNA, the CDR3 is TGTGCCAGCAGTAAATGGTGGCAGGGCACAGATACGCAGTATTTT.

Points on this clonotype: This may arise from a read error, as a much more abundant clone is one base away. The DNA of the CDR3 is TGCAGTGCTAGAGATTTAGGCCGACTAGCCCACAATGAGCAGTACTTC. It is translated as CSARDLGRLAHNEQYF. V usage is TRBV20-1 and J usage is TRBJ2-1, with TRBD2 matching 7 bases. The J call may not be correct, given that the DNA end is closer to TRBJ2-7. Germline lookup yields CDR1 DFQATT and CDR2 SNEGSKA (reference sequence). The CDR3 runs 16 residues.

Details on this clonotype: With a much larger clone just one base away, this may be a read error. The V call is TRBV20-1, the J call TRBJ2-6, with D perhaps TRBD1 (5 bases). Germline values: CDR1 DFQATT, CDR2 SNEGSKA (reference sequence). The CDR3 has 15 amino acids. The DNA of the CDR3 is TGCAGTGCTAGAGTTCAGGGCTCTGGGGCCAACGTCCGGACTTTC. Translated: CSARVQGSGANVRTF.